These T cell receptor beta chains were read from a single sample in a study of Graves' ophthalmopathy and Graves' hyperthyroidism. TCRdb called the multiplex PCR reads again in MiXCR, with one record for every CDR3 protein. The sample contains about 240,000 distinct CDR3 sequences, about 47% of which appear only once. Material for sequencing was peripheral blood. The origin of the receptors is an adult man with Graves' ophthalmopathy. The conserved cysteine and the conserved F or W are not part of the CDR3 here.

TRBV19	ASSTPSDYTEAF
TRBV2	ASGGQSTGELF
TRBV5-4	ASSLAQGAAYGYT
TRBV6-1	ASSGQSGGNQPQH
TRBV12-3/TRBV12-4	ASSSSQGFREQPQH
TRBV25-1	ASSAQGYGNSPLH
TRBV29-1	SVDGTGQAQY
TRBV5-1	ASSLAAGVMDEQY
TRBV4-1	ASSHSGGREETQY
TRBV20-1	SATDSPETQY
TRBV11-2	ASSWDGSNTEAF
TRBV7-2	ASSPLRGTNYGYT
TRBV2	ASSATLAGGNEQY
TRBV29-1	SVGQYEQY
TRBV5-1	ASSSEGGPGTQY
TRBV7-4	ASSKLAGQANTGELF
TRBV10-3	ASSSQENQPQH